Following are 19 T cell receptor beta chains from one sample sequenced in a study of cytomegalovirus exposure and HLA in healthy donors. It was with 60 Vbeta and 13 Jbeta primers that the PCR ran. Sequencing used immunoSEQ multiplex PCR; TCRdb keeps in-frame clones, though not all of them. The sample lists some 150,000 clones, 60% to 85% occurring once. Sequencing was performed on PBMCs. Receptors originate from a woman between 40 and 55 years old in good health and CMV-seropositive.

The chain carries TRBV5-1 and TRBJ1-4; TRBD1 matches at 7 bases. Germline CDR1 and CDR2: SGHRS and YFSETQ. There are 15 residues in the CDR3. J lost 4 bases, V lost 3 bases, and 6 bases had no gene match. The CDR3 DNA reads TGCGCCAGCAGCTCTACAGGGGTGAATAATGAAAAACTGTTTTTT. Amino acids: CASSSTGVNNEKLFF.

V is TRBV28 and J is TRBJ1-1; D is uncertain. This CDR3 has 14 residues. Germline values: CDR1 MDHEN, CDR2 SYDVKM. The V end lost 5 bases, the J end lost 1 base, and 11 bases lay between the germline ends. The CDR3: CASSGGEANTEAFF. CDR3 DNA sequence: TGTGCCAGCAGTGGTGGGGAGGCGAACACTGAAGCTTTCTTT.

A few counts support this clone. The rearrangement uses TRBV2 and TRBJ1-1; D unresolved. The CDR3 loop spans 12 amino acids. V was clipped by 5 bases and J by 3 bases, with 7 bases between them. Germline CDR1 SNHLY, CDR2 FYNNEI. CDR3: CASSYSDTEAFF. CDR3 DNA sequence: TGTGCCAGCAGTTACAGTGACACTGAAGCTTTCTTT.

Regarding this clone: One junction end disagrees with the germline gene, perhaps due to a read error. The chain couples TRBV5-1 to TRBJ1-4; D is unresolved. The CDR3 runs to 15 residues. From germline, CDR1 is SGHRS and CDR2 YFSETQ. CDR3 amino acids: CASSFTAATNEKLLF. CDR3 in DNA: TGCGCCAGCAGTTTCACCGCAGCAACTAATGAAAAACTGCTTTTT.

This rearrangement joins TRBV2 to TRBJ1-2; no firm D call. Germline V lookup: CDR1 SNHLY, CDR2 FYNNEI. The CDR3 loop spans 16 amino acids. The ends were cut back, 4 bases at V and 5 bases at J, with 20 bases in the middle. The CDR3 sequence is CASSGLEHPGNYGYTF. The CDR3 DNA reads TGTGCCAGCAGTGGTCTAGAACACCCGGGGAATTATGGCTACACCTTC.

The CDR3 loop reads CASSPLQGVAEKLFF. CDR3 nucleotides: TGTGCCAGCAGCCCACTACAGGGGGTGGCGGAAAAACTGTTTTTT. V and J are TRBV11-2 and TRBJ1-4; TRBD1 matches at 8 bases. V dropped 5 bases and J dropped 8; count of bases not matched to a gene: 10. The CDR3 spans 15 residues. The germline V gene has CDR1 SGHAT and CDR2 FQNNGV.

The CDR3 nucleotides read TGCGCCAGCAGCCAGGGACTAGCGGTTTCCTACGAGCAGTACTTC. Protein product: CASSQGLAVSYEQYF. The chain joins TRBV4-1 to TRBJ2-7, with 11 bases identical to TRBD2. The junction had 2 bases not matched to a gene; V was cut back by 3 bases and J by 1 base. The germline gives CDR1 MGHRA, CDR2 YSYEKL. The CDR3 contains 15 residues.

This clone has a single count. The chain has TRBV30 and TRBJ1-5; TRBD1 aligns across 8 bases. There are 13 residues in the CDR3. Germline V lookup: CDR1 GTSNPN, CDR2 SVGIG (reference sequence). After removal of 6 bases from V and 3 bases from J, the junction contained 4 bases not matched to a gene. The CDR3 region is CACDRGSNQPQHF. Written as DNA, the CDR3 is TGTGCCTGTGACAGGGGATCCAATCAGCCCCAGCATTTT.

This clone was seen only once. The chain is built from TRBV4-1 and TRBJ2-2; TRBD2 aligns across 8 bases. With 0 bases clipped from V and 4 bases from J, the junction kept 10 bases outside the gene matches. This CDR3 is 18 amino acids long. In germline, CDR1 is MGHRA, CDR2 YSYEKL. CDR3 in amino acids: CASSQEMGRGGSTGELFF. The CDR3 DNA reads TGCGCCAGCAGCCAAGAGATGGGACGGGGGGGAAGCACCGGGGAGCTGTTTTTT.

J is TRBJ1-3 and V is TRBV19, with a possible D match to TRBD1 (5 bases). Looked up from germline, CDR1 is LNHDA and CDR2 is SQIVND (reference sequence). The ends were cut back, 3 bases at V and 0 bases at J, with 12 bases in the middle. CDR3 length: 16 amino acids. The CDR3 DNA reads TGTGCCAGTAGTATCACCGGGGGTGCCTCTGGAAACACCATATATTTT. Its translation is CASSITGGASGNTIYF.

The rearrangement uses TRBV4-1 and TRBJ2-4; D possibly corresponds to TRBD2 (6 bases). Germline V gene data show CDR1 as MGHRA and CDR2 as YSYEKL. The CDR3 consists of 17 residues. V lost 0 bases, J lost 1 base, and 13 bases lay in between. The CDR3 is CASSQDWGTWAKNIQYF. CDR3 sequence (DNA): TGCGCCAGCAGCCAAGATTGGGGGACTTGGGCCAAAAACATTCAGTACTTC.

The chain links TRBV5-1 to TRBJ1-6; D might be TRBD1 (6 bases). Germline V gene data show CDR1 as SGHRS and CDR2 as YFSETQ. CDR3 size: 14 residues. V shed 4 bases and J shed 4 bases, with 9 bases lying between them. Here the CDR3 DNA reads TGCGCCAGCAGCGTGGACAGTTATAATTCACCCCTCCACTTT. Its translation: CASSVDSYNSPLHF.

This chain links TRBV7-9 with TRBJ1-6; 8 nucleotides agree with TRBD1. Per the germline V gene, CDR1 is SEHNR and CDR2 is FQNEAQ (reference sequence). The V gene end was trimmed by 5 bases and the J gene end by 8 bases; junction bases not matched to a gene: 8. CDR3 length: 15 amino acids. The CDR3 here is CASSTSTGVDSPLHF. In DNA form, the CDR3 reads TGTGCCAGCAGCACCTCGACAGGGGTTGATTCACCCCTCCACTTT.

The chain combines TRBV4-1 with TRBJ2-3, with 7 bases that match TRBD1. The CDR3 consists of 16 residues. Unmatched junction bases numbered 7, after V lost 0 bases and J lost 4 bases. CDR1 and CDR2 from the germline V gene are MGHRA and YSYEKL. The CDR3 here is CASSQDRSGGADTQYF. The CDR3 coding sequence is TGCGCCAGCAGCCAAGATAGGTCAGGGGGTGCAGATACGCAGTATTTT.

This clone appeared a single time. The chain links TRBV4-2 to TRBJ2-3; 8 bases fit TRBD2. Germline CDR1 LGHNA, CDR2 YNFKEQ. V shed 2 bases and J 0 bases; nucleotides not matched to a gene: 7. The CDR3 consists of 17 residues. In DNA, the CDR3 is TGTGCCAGCAGCCAAACTAATAGCGGGGCTAGCACAGATACGCAGTATTTT. It encodes CASSQTNSGASTDTQYF.

The V gene is TRBV7-9, the J gene TRBJ1-2; maybe TRBD1 (6 bases). Germline CDR1 reads SEHNR; CDR2 reads FQNEAQ (reference sequence). The CDR3 spans 13 residues. V was clipped by 5 bases and J by 2 bases, with 9 bases between them. The chain's CDR3 is CASSRTENYGYTF. DNA of the CDR3: TGTGCCAGCAGCCGGACAGAGAACTATGGCTACACCTTC.

The genes are TRBV5-4 and TRBJ2-1; 8 nucleotides agree with TRBD2. The trim removed 4 bases at V and 0 bases at J, leaving 9 bases unmatched. This CDR3 is 17 amino acids long. Germline CDR1 reads SGHNT; CDR2 reads YYREEE (reference sequence). DNA for the CDR3: TGTGCCAGCAGCGTACGACTAGCGCCTAGCTCCTACAATGAGCAGTTCTTC. Residues: CASSVRLAPSSYNEQFF.

The rearrangement links TRBV2 to TRBJ1-2; no clear D. V dropped 2 bases and J dropped 1 base, with 5 bases sitting between them. CDR1 and CDR2 (germline): SNHLY, FYNNEI. The CDR3 consists of 13 residues. CDR3 sequence (DNA): TGTGCCAGCAGTGAACGTAGTAACTATGGCTACACCTTC. This codes for CASSERSNYGYTF. The full variable domain, its missing parts supplied by reference TRBV2 and TRBJ1-2, is EPEVTQTPSHQVTQMGQEVILRCVPISNHLYFYWYRQILGQKVEFLVSFYNNEISEKSEIFDDQFSVERPDGSNFTLKIRSTKLEDSAMYFCASSERSNYGYTFGSGTRLTVV.

This chain joins TRBV30 and TRBJ1-1; a weak D match, TRBD1 (6 bases). The CDR3 length is 18 residues. Germline CDR1 GTSNPN, CDR2 SVGIG (reference sequence). Deletions cut 0 bases from V and 6 bases from J, with 26 bases between. Here the CDR3 DNA reads TGTGCCTGGAGTGTAGGTCCAATAATAACAGGGCCCGGGGCTGAAGCTTTCTTT. It specifies CAWSVGPIITGPGAEAFF.